The source of this TCR beta chain is a study of cytomegalovirus exposure and HLA in healthy donors. This clone was seen more than once but under ten times. Its cognate antigen is unknown. General study results and limits: Most TCR sequences were seen very rarely across donors, but some public TCRs occurred in many. Overall, approximately 150 TCR beta chains were annotated as cytomegalovirus-associated.

The germline V gene has CDR1 SGDLS and CDR2 YYNGEE. The CDR3 is made up of 15 amino acids. The J segment lost 1 base and the V segment lost 3 bases, leaving 6 bases of the junction unmatched. The method was immunoSEQ multiplex PCR; TCRdb's version includes in-frame clones alone and lacks a portion of them. The sample consists of about 180,000 clones, 85% of them appearing once. Donors came from a validation cohort of over a hundred subjects, distinct from the first 666-subject cohort. The chain carries TRBV9 and TRBJ2-5, with 7 positions matching TRBD2. The specimen was PBMCs. The sequence derives from a man aged 18-30 years in good health and CMV-seropositive. The CDR3 loop is CASSASGLLQETQYF. The CDR3 nucleotides are TGTGCCAGCAGCGCCTCGGGACTACTCCAAGAGACCCAGTACTTC.